This TCR beta chain was observed in a study of blood T cell repertoires in COVID-19. Germline CDR1 LNHDA, CDR2 SQIVND (reference sequence). The CDR3 is 12 amino acids. V was clipped by 5 bases and J by 2 bases, with 7 bases between them. As concerns this clone: Other nucleotide sequences in the sample specify the same CDR3.

Under the authors' procedure: The assay estimated nucleated cells by amplifying reference gene primers. Produced via immunoSEQ multiplex PCR; TCRdb's table is partial and in-frame only. From that table come the V and J calls and clone size; the DNA was used to work out D and trimming. The sample has roughly 190,000 clones, about 86% seen once; the top ten hold less than 3.5%. The specimen was peripheral blood. The sequence was obtained from a man between 50 and 59 years old with active or convalescent COVID-19. V and J are TRBV19 and TRBJ2-7; tentative D call: TRBD1 (5 bases). The DNA of the CDR3 is TGTGCCAGTAGTCAGGGTACCTACGAGCAGTACTTC. It codes for CASSQGTYEQYF.